In this sample, the clone carrying this TCR beta chain turned up a few times. Its antigen is as yet unknown. The junction departs from germline at one end; a sequencing error may be responsible. Germline lookup yields CDR1 SGHVS and CDR2 FNYEAQ. The CDR3 runs 14 residues. One entry per CDR3 protein results from TCRdb running MiXCR on the 5' RACE reads. This table holds fewer than 500,000 distinct CDR3 sequences, approximately 25% found once. This entry comes from a study of T-cell memory formation after mild COVID-19. The wider study: TCR clusters were mostly confined to one donor each. Study-level findings and limits: CD4+ clones that contracted lay mainly in CM and EM; CD8+ ones lay in EMRA. Contracting clones from day 15 to 85 showed balanced CD4/CD8; later expanders favored CD4+.

Sequencing input: PBMCs or a T cell subset sorted from them (not recorded which). The sequence derives from an adult woman who had mild COVID-19 (a few samples of this study predate the infection). Cell type and time point are not known. The V and J genes are TRBV7-6 and TRBJ2-1, with a weak D call TRBD2 (6 bases). CDR3 DNA sequence: TGTGCCAGCACCTTAAAGGGTGGGGGGAATGAGCAGTTCTTC. This translates into CASTLKGGGNEQFF.